The rows below give T cell receptor beta chains drawn from one sample of a study of T cell repertoires in cytomegalovirus infection. Which antigens these TCRs recognize remains unknown. From the reads, TCRdb called clonotypes with MiXCR, one entry per CDR3 protein. The data hold more than 250,000 distinct CDR3 sequences, with roughly 25% observed a single time. This specimen was cultured PBMCs, taken from culture after CMV antigen stimulation. Receptors originate from a human donor in good health (CMV status not recorded). Some clones in this sample may be carry-over from other donors' samples. CDR3s include the opening cysteine and the closing phenylalanine or tryptophan. A D gene is named only where the DNA matches it firmly. Clone size appears in some rows only: once, few, many, or a class for an expanded clone.

clone_size	v_call	d_call	j_call	cdr3_aa	cdr3_nt
few	TRBV5-4	TRBD1	TRBJ1-1	CASSLGGTATEAFF	TGTGCCAGCAGCTTGGGGGGGACAGCAACTGAAGCTTTCTTT
NA	TRBV19	NA	TRBJ1-1	CASSIEGTGTEAFF	TGTGCCAGTAGTATAGAGGGCACGGGGACTGAAGCTTTCTTT
few	TRBV15	TRBD2	TRBJ2-4	CATSRVLADLAKNIQYF	TGTGCCACCAGCAGAGTACTAGCGGACCTAGCCAAAAACATTCAGTACTTC
few	TRBV28	NA	TRBJ2-1	CASSLGRISYNEQFF	TGTGCCAGCAGTCTTGGACGGATCTCCTACAATGAGCAGTTCTTC
NA	TRBV11-2	NA	TRBJ1-2	CASSPRGRHGYTF	TGTGCCAGCAGCCCACGGGGCCGTCATGGCTACACCTTC
NA	TRBV6-2/TRBV6-3	TRBD1	TRBJ1-5	CASSPLGQGIRQPQHF	TGTGCCAGCAGTCCATTAGGACAGGGAATTCGTCAGCCCCAGCATTTT
NA	TRBV7-2	NA	TRBJ2-2	CASSTVAKTNTGELFF	TGTGCCAGCAGCACGGTAGCGAAAACGAACACCGGGGAGCTGTTTTTT
NA	TRBV29-1	NA	TRBJ2-1	CSVEAPTREQFF	TGCAGCGTTGAAGCCCCGACCAGGGAGCAGTTCTTC
NA	TRBV29-1	TRBD1	TRBJ1-1	CSVETGLNTEAFF	TGCAGCGTGGAGACAGGGCTGAACACTGAAGCTTTCTTT
NA	TRBV27	TRBD1	TRBJ2-5	CASSWTGMETQYF	TGTGCCAGCAGTTGGACAGGGATGGAGACCCAGTACTTC
NA	TRBV19	NA	TRBJ2-3	CASSSRTARDPDTQYF	TGTGCCAGTAGTTCCCGGACAGCCCGGGATCCAGATACGCAGTATTTT
few	TRBV20-1	NA	TRBJ1-1	CSASRANTEAFF	TGCAGTGCTTCTCGGGCGAACACTGAAGCTTTCTTT
NA	TRBV5-6	NA	TRBJ2-5	CASSTDPQSQYF	TGTGCCAGCAGCACGGACCCCCAGTCCCAGTACTTC
NA	TRBV6-1	NA	TRBJ1-3	CATGWGSGNTIYF	TGTGCCACAGGGTGGGGTTCTGGAAACACCATATATTTT
NA	TRBV28	NA	TRBJ2-1	CASRRDGINNEQFF	TGTGCCAGCAGGCGGGACGGAATAAACAATGAGCAGTTCTTC
few	TRBV7-9	NA	TRBJ1-1	CASSLGYSPTEAFF	TGTGCCAGCAGCTTAGGGTATTCCCCTACTGAAGCTTTCTTT
NA	TRBV19	NA	TRBJ2-1	CASSRRDVPLQNSYNEQFF	TGTGCCAGTAGTAGGCGGGATGTGCCATTACAAAACTCCTACAATGAGCAGTTCTTC
once	TRBV18	NA	TRBJ2-7	CASSPTGLGAYEQYF	TGTGCCAGCTCACCGACAGGTTTAGGGGCCTACGAGCAGTACTTC
NA	TRBV4-1	NA	TRBJ2-1	CASSQEGLVSHEQFF	TGCGCCAGCAGCCAAGAAGGGCTAGTGTCCCATGAGCAGTTCTTC
few	TRBV20-1	NA	TRBJ2-5	CSAWGGGGETQYF	TGCAGTGCTTGGGGAGGCGGGGGCGAGACCCAGTACTTC
NA	TRBV15	NA	TRBJ2-7	CATSRDLEAVYEQYF	TGTGCCACCAGCAGAGATCTTGAGGCAGTTTACGAGCAGTACTTC
NA	TRBV10-3	TRBD2	TRBJ2-1	CAANSGRASNEQFF	TGTGCCGCGAATAGCGGGAGGGCCAGCAATGAGCAGTTCTTC
few	TRBV14	TRBD1	TRBJ2-3	CASSPRQGDADTQYF	TGTGCCAGCAGCCCCCGACAGGGCGATGCAGATACGCAGTATTTT
NA	TRBV6-5	NA	TRBJ1-5	CASALIGGGNQPQHF	TGTGCCAGCGCTTTGATTGGTGGTGGCAATCAGCCCCAGCATTTT
many	TRBV7-9	TRBD2	TRBJ2-7	CASSSTGTSGLYEQYF	TGTGCCAGCAGCTCCACCGGGACTAGCGGACTCTACGAGCAGTACTTC
few	TRBV19	NA	TRBJ1-5	CASSISQGEGQPQHF	TGTGCCAGTAGTATCTCCCAGGGCGAGGGTCAGCCCCAGCATTTT
few	TRBV20-1	NA	TRBJ2-7	CSAFPSDRDFSYEQYF	TGCAGTGCTTTTCCCTCTGACCGGGACTTCTCCTACGAGCAGTACTTC
NA	TRBV2	NA	TRBJ1-5	CASSVASQPQHF	TGTGCCAGCAGTGTTGCTTCGCAGCCCCAGCATTTT
many	TRBV7-2	NA	TRBJ2-5	CASSSPSETQYF	TGTGCCAGCAGCTCCCCCTCGGAGACCCAGTACTTC
NA	TRBV12-3/TRBV12-4	NA	TRBJ2-5	CASSRSTAVGIETQYF	TGTGCCAGCAGCAGAAGTACGGCTGTGGGCATAGAGACCCAATACTTC
NA	TRBV12-3/TRBV12-4	TRBD2	TRBJ2-1	CASSQGLAGGLKQFF	TGTGCCAGCAGTCAAGGACTAGCGGGGGGATTGAAGCAGTTCTTC
few	TRBV11-2	NA	TRBJ2-2	CASRRPGRNTGELFF	TGTGCCAGCAGGCGCCCGGGACGAAACACCGGGGAGCTGTTTTTT
few	TRBV12-3/TRBV12-4	NA	TRBJ2-2	CASSPAVYTGELFF	TGTGCCAGCAGCCCAGCGGTTTACACCGGGGAGCTGTTTTTT
NA	TRBV5-4	NA	TRBJ1-1	CASSLWKNTEAFF	TGTGCCAGCAGCTTGTGGAAAAACACTGAAGCTTTCTTT
many	TRBV11-2	NA	TRBJ2-1	CASSFYRQRYNEQFF	TGTGCCAGCAGCTTTTACAGACAGAGATACAATGAGCAGTTCTTC
many	TRBV15	TRBD1	TRBJ1-5	CATSRDLTGGRIQPQHF	TGTGCCACCAGCAGAGACCTCACAGGGGGTAGGATTCAGCCCCAGCATTTT
many	TRBV28	NA	TRBJ2-4	CASSIPRRGDKNIQYF	TGTGCCAGCAGTATACCTCGTCGGGGAGACAAAAACATTCAGTACTTC
NA	TRBV28	TRBD1	TRBJ1-2	CASSLSTGRGYTF	TGTGCCAGCAGTTTGTCGACAGGGAGAGGCTACACCTTC
NA	TRBV20-1	TRBD2	TRBJ2-7	CSAEDTSGDYEQYF	TGCAGTGCGGAAGATACTAGCGGCGACTACGAGCAGTACTTC
few	TRBV19	NA	TRBJ1-1	CASSTPGRLNTEAFF	TGTGCCAGTAGTACCCCAGGGCGGCTGAACACTGAAGCTTTCTTT
NA	TRBV10-3	TRBD1	TRBJ1-1	CAISYGQVTEAFF	TGTGCCATCAGCTACGGACAGGTCACTGAAGCTTTCTTT
once	TRBV27	NA	TRBJ2-3	CASSLKAADTQYF	TGTGCCAGCAGTTTGAAGGCGGCTGATACGCAGTATTTT
few	TRBV7-2	TRBD1	TRBJ2-1	CASSSVGQGPYNEQFF	TGTGCCAGCAGCTCGGTGGGACAGGGGCCCTACAATGAGCAGTTCTTC
many	TRBV7-6	TRBD2	TRBJ2-7	CASSQTRGTSGFYEQYF	TGTGCCAGCAGCCAGACGCGCGGGACTAGCGGGTTCTACGAGCAGTACTTC
NA	TRBV2	NA	TRBJ2-7	CASRALGGPEQYF	TGTGCCAGCAGGGCCCTTGGGGGCCCCGAGCAGTACTTC
NA	TRBV27	NA	TRBJ2-3	CASSPTNRGFTDTQYF	TGTGCCAGCAGTCCTACTAACCGGGGATTCACGGATACGCAGTATTTT
NA	TRBV5-4	TRBD1	TRBJ2-3	CASSLPQGPSTDTQYF	TGTGCCAGCAGCTTGCCACAGGGGCCTAGCACAGATACGCAGTATTTT
NA	TRBV7-2	NA	TRBJ2-5	CTSSFKRERQETQYF	TGTACCAGCAGCTTTAAACGGGAGAGACAGGAGACCCAGTACTTC
few	TRBV4-1	NA	TRBJ2-3	CASSQSSLVHSSTDTQYF	TGCGCCAGCAGCCAATCTAGTCTGGTACATTCTAGCACAGATACGCAGTATTTT